This TCR beta chain came from a study of early T cells in non-severe SARS-CoV-2 infection. Each single cDNA molecule received a unique molecular identifier. Each CDR3 protein is one row after TCRdb ran MiXCR on the 5' RACE reads. Of about 62,000 distinct CDR3 sequences listed, approximately 9.3% are singletons. Overall study results and limits: There was a bias toward anti-spike CD8 responses in VDJdb matching, which missed private and CD4 specificities.

A few counts support this clonotype. The antigen is unknown. Germline values: CDR1 LGHNA, CDR2 YNFKEQ. The V and J ends lost 4 bases and 1 base respectively, with 14 bases between them. The CDR3 runs to 16 residues. V is TRBV4-2 and J is TRBJ2-1; D gene uncertain. Sample: whole blood. This TCR was recovered from an adult who was a healthcare worker with PCR-confirmed SARS-CoV-2 infection or an uninfected control (not recorded which). This CDR3 reads CASSRVERKSYNEQFF. The CDR3 DNA is TGTGCCAGCAGCCGAGTGGAGCGTAAATCCTACAATGAGCAGTTCTTC.